These 14 T cell receptor beta chains came from one sample sequenced in a study of OX40 agonist ivuxolimab in advanced cancers. The data were produced by immunoSEQ multiplex PCR, yet TCRdb's version contains in-frame clones alone and is incomplete. The sample gives roughly 50,000 clones, around 84% of which show up once; around 1% is in the top ten. The input for sequencing was CD4+ or CD8+ T cells sorted from blood, taken in a trial of the OX40 agonist ivuxolimab. Every receptor here comes from an adult with an advanced solid tumor such as melanoma, head and neck, liver or kidney cancer.

This clone was observed once. The CDR3 region has the DNA TGTGCCAGCAGCTTACCAGGGAGAAATATTTACGAGCAGTACTTC. Translating gives CASSLPGRNIYEQYF. The chain couples TRBV7-8 to TRBJ2-7; either TRBD1 or TRBD2 may supply D (5 bases each). Trimming cost V 2 bases and J 4 bases, with 15 bases left between them. This CDR3 has 15 amino acids. CDR1 and CDR2 from the germline V gene are SGHVS and FQNEAQ.

The rearrangement uses TRBV11-2 and TRBJ2-7; 10 bases match TRBD2. V shed 2 bases, J shed 3 bases, and the junction held 4 bases outside the gene matches. The CDR3 is 15 amino acids. In germline, CDR1 is SGHAT, CDR2 FQNNGV. The CDR3 DNA follows: TGTGCCAGCAGCTTATATGGGACTAGCGACTACGAGCAGTACTTC. As protein: CASSLYGTSDYEQYF.

The rearrangement uses TRBV7-8 and TRBJ2-1; 9 bases line up with TRBD2. J lost 1 base, V lost 5 bases, and 12 bases had no gene match. This CDR3 contains 18 residues. The V gene's germline CDR1 is SGHVS and CDR2 FQNEAQ. CDR3 sequence reads: CASSSPSFSGGSYNEQFF. The DNA for the CDR3 is TGTGCCAGCAGCAGTCCCTCTTTTAGCGGGGGATCCTACAATGAGCAGTTCTTC.

The genes are TRBV19 and TRBJ2-7; 10 nucleotides match TRBD1. This CDR3 spans 16 amino acids. CDR1 is LNHDA, CDR2 SQIVND, per germline (reference sequence). The J segment lost 4 bases and the V segment lost 4 bases, leaving 10 bases of the junction unmatched. The CDR3 nucleotides read TGTGCCAGTAGTAAGAGTCCGGGACAGGGGATTTACGAGCAGTACTTC. This sequence encodes CASSKSPGQGIYEQYF.

V gene TRBV6-5 combines with J gene TRBJ1-2, with D possibly matching TRBD1 (6 bases). Germline lookup yields CDR1 MNHEY and CDR2 SVGAGI. The V gene lost 1 base and the J gene lost 6 bases, with 9 bases spanning the gap. The CDR3 spans 13 residues. For the CDR3, the DNA is TGTGCCAGCAGTTACTATCGGGACAATGGCTACACCTTC. Amino acid sequence: CASSYYRDNGYTF.

The chain combines TRBV5-1 with TRBJ2-3; D is unclear. Looked up from germline, CDR1 is SGHRS and CDR2 is YFSETQ. V was clipped by 0 bases and J by 2 bases, with 10 bases between them. CDR3 length: 15 residues. The DNA of the CDR3 is TGCGCCAGCAGCTTGGTCGGCGGAATCACAGATACGCAGTATTTT. Protein product: CASSLVGGITDTQYF.

This clone was detected only a few times. V is TRBV5-1 and J is TRBJ1-6; D is possibly TRBD1 (5 bases). Deletions cut 4 bases from V and 7 bases from J, with 12 bases between. The CDR3 covers 14 residues. Germline V gene sequence: CDR1 SGHRS, CDR2 YFSETQ. Written as DNA, the CDR3 is TGCGCCAGCAGCGCCCGGGACCTAAATTCACCCCTCCACTTT. This sequence encodes CASSARDLNSPLHF.

Worth noting for this clone: This same CDR3 is encoded by further DNA sequences in the sample. The chain recombines TRBV19 with TRBJ1-1; D is possibly TRBD1 (5 bases). CDR1 is LNHDA and CDR2 is SQIVND in the germline V gene (reference sequence). V was clipped by 3 bases and J by 1 base, with 9 bases between them. This CDR3 is built from 14 residues. CDR3 loop: CASSIWGPNTEAFF. Written as DNA, the CDR3 is TGTGCCAGTAGTATTTGGGGCCCGAACACTGAAGCTTTCTTT.

The V call is TRBV19, the J call TRBJ1-6; the match to TRBD1 covers 7 bases. The V gene end was trimmed by 8 bases and the J gene end by 4 bases; junction bases not matched to a gene: 5. Germline assignment: CDR1 LNHDA and CDR2 SQIVND (reference sequence). The CDR3 covers 14 residues. The chain's CDR3 is CASRLGQYNSPLHF. The CDR3 DNA reads TGTGCCAGTCGTTTGGGACAGTATAATTCACCCCTCCACTTT.

This clone was seen only once. CDR3 nucleotide sequence: TGTGCCAGTAGTATAGGCTGGACGGCCTCTGGAAACACCATATATTTT. This encodes CASSIGWTASGNTIYF. The chain carries TRBV19 and TRBJ1-3; D is unresolved. CDR3 length equals 16 residues. Germline CDR1 reads LNHDA; CDR2 reads SQIVND (reference sequence). V lost 1 base and J 0 bases, leaving 10 bases between the germline ends.

The table lists this clone with a few counts. V is TRBV6-5 and J is TRBJ1-1; unclear D gene. Germline V gene data show CDR1 as MNHEY and CDR2 as SVGAGI. V was pared by 2 bases and J by 1 base, with 5 bases between. CDR3 length: 13 residues. The CDR3 sequence is CASSYLRNTEAFF. The CDR3 bases are TGTGCCAGCAGTTACCTGCGGAACACTGAAGCTTTCTTT.

This clone was counted once. This chain joins TRBV14 and TRBJ1-3; D is possibly TRBD1 (5 bases). The V and J ends lost 6 bases and 5 bases respectively, with 11 bases between them. Germline V lookup: CDR1 SGHDN, CDR2 FVKESK. This CDR3 comprises 13 residues. The CDR3 protein is CASRGLSRNTIYF. The CDR3, as DNA: TGTGCCAGCAGGGGACTTTCTCGAAACACCATATATTTT.

The V gene is TRBV11-2, the J gene TRBJ2-5; D may be TRBD1 (5 bases). The J call is uncertain, as TRBJ2-7 better fits the DNA end. This CDR3 contains 12 residues. Germline V CDR1 and CDR2: SGHAT, FQNNGV. CDR3 residues: CASSLDRGEQYF. CDR3 coding DNA: TGTGCCAGCAGCTTAGATAGGGGCGAGCAGTACTTC.

The rearrangement links TRBV19 to TRBJ2-5; 9 bases fit TRBD1. Losses at the gene ends were 5 bases for V and 4 bases for J; bases not matched to a gene: 11. CDR3 length: 16 amino acids. The V gene's germline CDR1 is LNHDA and CDR2 SQIVND (reference sequence). CDR3 protein: CASSATQGARGETQYF. CDR3 DNA sequence: TGTGCCAGTAGTGCAACACAGGGGGCGCGAGGAGAGACCCAGTACTTC.